These 27 T cell receptor beta chains were all obtained from the same sample, sequenced in a study of PD-1 blockade in classical Hodgkin lymphoma. The protocol was immunoSEQ multiplex PCR, while the TCRdb copy is restricted to in-frame clones and leaves out a portion. The sample has about 84,000 clones; around 86% are singletons. All trial patients relapsed after autologous stem cell transplantation. The sample here was peripheral blood mononuclear cells (PBMCs), taken at baseline. The source is a human donor with classical Hodgkin lymphoma.

J is TRBJ2-3 and V is TRBV15; 7 bases line up with TRBD2. After removal of 5 bases from V and 5 bases from J, the junction contained 10 bases not matched to a gene. The germline V gene has CDR1 LNHNV and CDR2 YYDKDF (reference sequence). The CDR3 totals 15 residues. DNA for the CDR3: TGTGCCACCAGCCTTAGGGGCGGGAGAGAAGATACGCAGTATTTT. It translates to CATSLRGGREDTQYF. The whole variable domain, remainder taken from reference TRBV15 and TRBJ2-3, is DAMVIQNPRYQVTQFGKPVTLSCSQTLNHNVMYWYQQKSSQAPKLLFHYYDKDFNNEADTPDNFQSRRPNTSFCFLDIRSPGLGDTAMYLCATSLRGGREDTQYFGPGTRLTVL.

This clone was detected only a few times. V is TRBV7-9 and J is TRBJ1-2, with 9 bases identical to TRBD1. With 5 bases clipped from V and 4 bases from J, the junction kept 5 bases outside the gene matches. CDR1 and CDR2 from the germline V gene are SEHNR and FQNEAQ (reference sequence). This CDR3 spans 14 amino acids. The CDR3 reads CASSQPGQGYGYTF. The CDR3 bases are TGTGCCAGCAGCCAACCGGGACAGGGCTATGGCTACACCTTC.

The chain links TRBV15 to TRBJ2-1; unclear D gene. V was pared by 3 bases and J by 2 bases, with 8 bases between. Per germline, CDR1 LNHNV and CDR2 YYDKDF (reference sequence). CDR3 size: 14 residues. CDR3 region: CATSRAAPYNEQFF. DNA for the CDR3: TGTGCCACCAGCAGGGCGGCACCCTACAATGAGCAGTTCTTC.

The chain links TRBV25-1 to TRBJ2-5, with D perhaps TRBD1 (6 bases). Germline CDR1 and CDR2: MGHDK and SYGVNS. The CDR3 covers 15 residues. The V gene lost 3 bases and the J gene lost 1 base, with 12 bases spanning the gap. The CDR3 sequence: CASSESRTVQETQYF. CDR3 coding DNA: TGTGCCAGCAGTGAGAGTCGGACAGTCCAAGAGACCCAGTACTTC.

The chain links TRBV30 to TRBJ1-1, with D perhaps TRBD1 (6 bases). Between the trimmed V and J ends, which lost 2 bases and 4 bases, there was a span of 11 bases. CDR3 length: 13 residues. Germline CDR1 GTSNPN, CDR2 SVGIG (reference sequence). This CDR3 is CAWSRGAATEAFF. The CDR3, as DNA: TGTGCCTGGAGTCGGGGGGCAGCCACTGAAGCTTTCTTT.

In this sample, this clone turned up once. The gene calls are TRBV28 and TRBJ1-5; D not certain. The ends were cut back, 1 base at V and 0 bases at J, with 13 bases in the middle. Germline CDR1 is MDHEN and CDR2 is SYDVKM. The CDR3 runs to 17 residues. The CDR3 DNA reads as TGTGCCAGCAGTTTATTCACTCGCACGTATAGCAATCAGCCCCAGCATTTT. Protein sequence: CASSLFTRTYSNQPQHF.

With respect to this clone: The sample holds other DNA sequences that translate to the same CDR3. This rearrangement joins TRBV9 to TRBJ2-1, with TRBD1 matching over 8 bases. In germline, CDR1 is SGDLS, CDR2 YYNGEE. V lost 0 bases to trimming and J lost 1 base; unmatched junction nucleotides: 0. CDR3 length: 15 amino acids. CDR3 loop: CASSVDRGSYNEQFF. The CDR3 DNA reads as TGTGCCAGCAGCGTAGACAGGGGGTCCTACAATGAGCAGTTCTTC.

The V gene is TRBV29-1, the J gene TRBJ2-7; 10 nucleotides line up with TRBD1. J gave up 5 bases and V 6 bases, and 7 bases lay outside the gene matches. Per germline, CDR1 SQVTM and CDR2 ANQGSEA. This CDR3 is built from 13 residues. The CDR3 region has the DNA TGCAGCGTCCGACAGGGGGCTTTTAACGAGCAGTACTTC. It encodes CSVRQGAFNEQYF.

Regarding this clone: The junction and the germline gene differ at one end; a read error may be behind it. The CDR3 coding sequence is TGTGCTAGCAGCTTAGCATTCTCCCCGGGCAACGAGCAGTACTTC. This translates into CASSLAFSPGNEQYF. The rearrangement links TRBV7-7 to TRBJ2-7; D is uncertain. The CDR3 is 15 amino acids. Germline V gene data show CDR1 as SSHAT and CDR2 as FNYEAQ (reference sequence).

The CDR3 bases are TGTGCCAGCAGTCATCCGGTTTTCTACGAGCAGTACTTC. Residues: CASSHPVFYEQYF. This chain uses TRBV2 with TRBJ2-7; no clear D. Trimming cost V 5 bases and J 3 bases, with 11 bases left between them. Germline V gene sequence: CDR1 SNHLY, CDR2 FYNNEI. There are 13 residues in the CDR3.

The V gene is TRBV7-2, the J gene TRBJ1-1, with 7 bases identical to TRBD1. The CDR3 runs 14 residues. Germline V lookup: CDR1 SGHTA, CDR2 FQGNSA. Unmatched junction bases numbered 8, after V lost 6 bases and J lost 4 bases. The CDR3 DNA sequence: TGTGCCAGCAGTCGCACAGGGGTGGGCACTGAAGCTTTCTTT. Translated: CASSRTGVGTEAFF.

The chain links TRBV27 to TRBJ2-3; 8 nucleotides match TRBD1. This CDR3 is built from 14 residues. V was pared by 6 bases and J by 6 bases, with 8 bases of the junction left unmatched. Looked up from germline, CDR1 is MNHEY and CDR2 is SMNVEV (reference sequence). The DNA of the CDR3 is TGTGCCAGCAGGCCGACAGGGGCGAAGGATACGCAGTATTTT. Translated, it gives CASRPTGAKDTQYF.

V gene TRBV2 combines with J gene TRBJ2-7; D could derive from TRBD1 or TRBD2 (5 bases each). The CDR3 contains 15 residues. Germline V lookup: CDR1 SNHLY, CDR2 FYNNEI. V lost 6 bases to trimming and J lost 2 bases, with 17 bases between them. CDR3 DNA: TGTGCCAGCAGATACGGGACCGAACCAACCTACGAGCAGTACTTC. Its translation is CASRYGTEPTYEQYF.

The genes are TRBV5-6 and TRBJ2-7; D gene ambiguous. There are 12 residues in the CDR3. Germline V gives CDR1 SGHDT, CDR2 YYEEEE. Trimming left V 4 bases short and J 0 bases short, with 5 bases between. Here the CDR3 reads CASSQSSYEQYF. The CDR3 DNA reads as TGTGCCAGCAGCCAGAGCTCCTACGAGCAGTACTTC.

The chain has TRBV11-2 and TRBJ2-1; D perhaps matches TRBD2 (5 bases). This CDR3 has 13 residues. Germline assignment: CDR1 SGHAT and CDR2 FQNNGV. Trimming removed 0 bases at V and 7 bases at J, with 7 bases between. CDR3 DNA sequence: TGTGCCAGCAGCTTAGACAGAGGGAATGAGCAGTTCTTC. Encoded protein: CASSLDRGNEQFF.

The CDR3 sequence: CASRDPGNTIYF. The CDR3 DNA reads as TGTGCCAGCAGGGACCCTGGAAACACCATATATTTT. The chain uses TRBV4-2 and TRBJ1-3; D is unresolved. The germline V and J ends were trimmed by 6 bases and 2 bases, with 5 bases remaining between them. Germline CDR1 and CDR2: LGHNA and YNFKEQ. The CDR3 loop spans 12 amino acids.

The CDR3 DNA follows: TGTGCCAGCAGCGCGACTAGCGGCCTCCAAGAGACCCAGTACTTC. It yields the protein CASSATSGLQETQYF. The V and J genes are TRBV7-8 and TRBJ2-5; 9 bases line up with TRBD2. CDR3 size: 15 residues. The junction had 5 bases not matched to a gene; V was cut back by 5 bases and J by 1 base. Germline CDR1 SGHVS, CDR2 FQNEAQ.

The J gene is TRBJ2-6, the V gene TRBV19, with 8 bases fitting TRBD2. This CDR3 has 16 residues. V was clipped by 4 bases and J by 1 base; unmatched bases: 3. Germline values: CDR1 LNHDA, CDR2 SQIVND (reference sequence). CDR3 nucleotides: TGTGCCAGTAGTACCCGGGGGGGATCTGGGGCCAACGTCCTGACTTTC. Its protein is CASSTRGGSGANVLTF.

The V call is TRBV28, the J call TRBJ2-2; no definite D call. Between the trimmed V and J ends, which lost 5 bases and 5 bases, there was a span of 9 bases. Looked up from germline, CDR1 is MDHEN and CDR2 is SYDVKM. The CDR3 has 13 residues. The CDR3 reads CASSPRQTGELFF. DNA of the CDR3: TGTGCCAGCAGTCCTCGTCAGACCGGGGAGCTGTTTTTT.

This chain joins TRBV19 and TRBJ2-2; D ambiguous. The length of the CDR3 is 12 residues. Germline V gene lookup returns CDR1 LNHDA and CDR2 SQIVND (reference sequence). Trimming removed 0 bases at V and 9 bases at J, with 5 bases between. CDR3 residues: CASSIDQRELFF. CDR3 DNA: TGTGCCAGTAGTATAGATCAGAGGGAGCTGTTTTTT.

This clone was seen only a few times. The chain carries TRBV5-1 and TRBJ2-7, with 8 nucleotides matching TRBD1. CDR1 and CDR2 (germline): SGHRS, YFSETQ. Unmatched junction bases numbered 10, after V lost 4 bases and J lost 7 bases. The CDR3 consists of 14 residues. CDR3 DNA: TGCGCCAGCAGCCAGACAGGGGCGCCGAGTGAGCAGTACTTC. It yields the protein CASSQTGAPSEQYF.

The genes are TRBV5-1 and TRBJ2-5; TRBD1 is a possible D gene (5 bases). V lost 2 bases and J lost 5, with 13 bases in between. Germline CDR1 is SGHRS and CDR2 is YFSETQ. CDR3 length: 14 amino acids. The CDR3 here is CASSFRGSRETQYF. DNA for the CDR3: TGCGCCAGCAGCTTTAGGGGTTCCCGGGAGACCCAGTACTTC.

The chain joins TRBV4-3 to TRBJ1-2; D remains ambiguous. CDR1 and CDR2 (germline): LGHNA, YSLEER. V shed 0 bases and J shed 8 bases, with 10 bases lying between them. There are 13 residues in the CDR3. The CDR3 DNA reads TGCGCCAGCAGCCAAGATCAGACGTGGGGCTACACCTTC. As protein: CASSQDQTWGYTF.

The J gene is TRBJ1-4, the V gene TRBV28; no clear D. From germline, CDR1 is MDHEN and CDR2 SYDVKM. There are 15 residues in the CDR3. Trimming removed 3 bases at V and 8 bases at J, with 16 bases between. CDR3 DNA sequence: TGTGCCAGCAGTTTGACACCCCCGGCGAGGGAAAAACTGTTTTTT. It codes for CASSLTPPAREKLFF.

The chain has TRBV28 and TRBJ2-1; D is undetermined. This CDR3 is 14 amino acids long. Germline assignment: CDR1 MDHEN and CDR2 SYDVKM. V lost 2 bases to trimming and J lost 6 bases, with 11 bases between them. CDR3 DNA sequence: TGTGCCAGCAGTTTAGTTTGGAAGAGCAATGAGCAGTTCTTC. This gives the protein CASSLVWKSNEQFF.

V is TRBV7-2 and J is TRBJ2-1, with D possibly called TRBD1 or TRBD2 (6 bases each). The germline CDR1 and CDR2 sequences are SGHTA and FQGNSA. V shed 5 bases and J shed 6 bases, with 11 bases lying between them. The CDR3 is 13 residues long. The CDR3 bases are TGTGCCAGCAGCACGGGGGCTAGCAATGAGCAGTTCTTC. This sequence encodes CASSTGASNEQFF.

This clone was observed once. The genes are TRBV2 and TRBJ1-5; perhaps TRBD1 as D (6 bases). Between the trimmed V and J ends, which lost 5 bases and 9 bases, there was a span of 11 bases. The CDR3 spans 12 residues. Germline CDR1 is SNHLY and CDR2 is FYNNEI. CDR3 sequence: CASSLQGRPQHF. CDR3 bases: TGTGCCAGCAGTTTACAGGGACGGCCCCAGCATTTT. The full variable domain, in which reference TRBV2 and TRBJ1-5 provide the parts outside the CDR3, is EPEVTQTPSHQVTQMGQEVILRCVPISNHLYFYWYRQILGQKVEFLVSFYNNEISEKSEIFDDQFSVERPDGSNFTLKIRSTKLEDSAMYFCASSLQGRPQHFGDGTRLSIL.